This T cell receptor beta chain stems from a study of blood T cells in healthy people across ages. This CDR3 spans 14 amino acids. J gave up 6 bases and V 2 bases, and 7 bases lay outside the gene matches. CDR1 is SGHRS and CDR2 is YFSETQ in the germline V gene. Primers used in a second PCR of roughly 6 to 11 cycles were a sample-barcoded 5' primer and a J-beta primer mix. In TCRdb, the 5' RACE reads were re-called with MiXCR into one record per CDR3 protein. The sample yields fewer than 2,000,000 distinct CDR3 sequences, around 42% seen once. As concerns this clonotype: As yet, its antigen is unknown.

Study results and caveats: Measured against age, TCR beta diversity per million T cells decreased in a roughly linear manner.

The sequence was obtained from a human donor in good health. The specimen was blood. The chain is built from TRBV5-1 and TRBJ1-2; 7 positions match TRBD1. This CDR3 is CASSFGRGRDGYTF. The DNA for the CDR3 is TGCGCCAGCAGCTTCGGAAGGGGGCGGGATGGCTACACCTTC.